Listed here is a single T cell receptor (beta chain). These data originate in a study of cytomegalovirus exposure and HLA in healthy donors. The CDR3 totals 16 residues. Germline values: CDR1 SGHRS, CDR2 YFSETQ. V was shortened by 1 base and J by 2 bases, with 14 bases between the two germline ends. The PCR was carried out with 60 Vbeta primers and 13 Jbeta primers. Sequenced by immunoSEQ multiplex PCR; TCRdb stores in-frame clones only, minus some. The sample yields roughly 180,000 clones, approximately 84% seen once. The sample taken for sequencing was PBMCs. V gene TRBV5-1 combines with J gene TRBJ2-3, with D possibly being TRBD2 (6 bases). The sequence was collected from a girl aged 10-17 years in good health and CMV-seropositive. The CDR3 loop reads CASSLRNSGTTDTQYF. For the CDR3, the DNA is TGCGCCAGCAGCTTGAGGAATAGCGGAACCACAGATACGCAGTATTTT.